The following is a TCR beta chain sequence with its context. This CDR3 has 14 residues. The germline V gene has CDR1 LNHDA and CDR2 SQIVND (reference sequence). Trimming cost V 3 bases and J 1 base, with 10 bases left between them. The data were obtained in a study of blood T cell repertoires in COVID-19. Study-level background: Both acute and convalescent COVID-19 samples were obtained from the United States, Italy and Spain. The analysed material was cDNA or gDNA that came from T cells, B-cell-depleted T cells, or PBMCs.

Those who participated ranged in age from roughly 18 to 90 years and resided in 20 to 30 US areas. As originally analysed: Estimates of nucleated cell counts were drawn from the amplification of reference gene primers. Method: immunoSEQ multiplex PCR; TCRdb's copy keeps in-frame clones and lacks some. V and J calls and clone size follow that table, whereas D and trimming were derived from the DNA. The table has hundreds of thousands of clones, approximately 87% seen once. The clonotype comes from a woman in her forties or fifties in a cohort exposed to, infected with or recovered from COVID-19 (not recorded which). This chain uses TRBV19 with TRBJ2-7, with D uncertain. Sequencing was performed on PBMCs or T cells enriched from blood (not recorded which). The CDR3 nucleotides read TGTGCCAGTAGTATCAGTGACTGGTCCTACGAGCAGTACTTC. Its protein product is CASSISDWSYEQYF.